This TCR beta chain was observed in a study of OX40 agonist ivuxolimab in advanced cancers. As for this clone: The antigen is unknown.

Here immunoSEQ multiplex PCR was the method, and the copy in TCRdb shows in-frame clones only, minus some. Of under 40,000 clones listed, over 80% are singletons. Germline trimming cut 4 bases from V and 6 bases from J; bases unmatched to any gene: 14. Germline values: CDR1 SEHNR, CDR2 FQNEAQ (reference sequence). This CDR3 is built from 16 residues. Study-level results: On average, CD8+ T cells had more expanded clones than CD4+. Blood T cells, both CD4+ and CD8+, expanded clonally by week 6 at 0.1 to 3.0 mg/kg. Partial responders receiving 0.1-3.0 mg/kg showed among the lowest clonal expansion.

The source was CD4+ or CD8+ T cells sorted from blood, collected in a trial of the OX40 agonist ivuxolimab. V gene TRBV7-9 combines with J gene TRBJ2-7, with TRBD1 matching over 8 bases. This sequence originates from an adult with an advanced solid tumor such as melanoma, head and neck, liver or kidney cancer. The CDR3 nucleotides are TGTGCCAGCAGCTCTTTGGACAGGGACGCCCTCTTCGAGCAGTACGTC. Encoded protein: CASSSLDRDALFEQYV.